The present T cell receptor (beta chain) was sequenced within a study of blood T cells in healthy people across ages. This clonotype was counted at least ten times. Through a sample-barcoded 5' primer and a J-beta primer mix, a second PCR was run for about 6 to 11 cycles. TCRdb ran MiXCR on the 5' RACE reads and lists one entry per CDR3 protein. The data show 730,000 or so distinct CDR3 sequences, with 40% to 45% seen just once and 30% held by the top ten. This CDR3 is built from 14 residues. The ends were cut back, 3 bases at V and 7 bases at J, with 10 bases in the middle. The sequencing sample was made of blood. This chain links TRBV12-3 or TRBV12-4 with TRBJ1-6; possible D gene TRBD1, 5 bases. The source of this sequence is a man older than 75 in good health. CDR3 in amino acids: CASSFGAENSPLHF. The DNA of the CDR3 is TGTGCCAGCAGTTTTGGGGCAGAAAATTCACCCCTCCACTTT.